A single sample is the source of the 23 T cell receptor beta chains below, sequenced in a study of graft-versus-host responses after intestinal transplantation. Which antigens these TCRs recognize remains unknown. TCRdb's table, derived via immunoSEQ multiplex PCR, lists solely in-frame clones and lacks some. The table lists 88,000 or so clones, roughly nine tenths of them singletons. Here the sequenced sample was unstimulated CD4+ T cells sorted from spleen or lymph node cells, taken before intestinal transplant. The receptor set was obtained from a human donor who received an intestinal transplant.

The J gene is TRBJ2-1, the V gene TRBV11-3; unclear D gene. Germline lookup yields CDR1 SGHNT and CDR2 YENEEA. This CDR3 has 14 residues. Trimming removed 5 bases at V and 8 bases at J, with 16 bases between. Written as DNA, the CDR3 is TGTGCCAGCAGCCGGCGGTCCGGCGGCGATGAGCAGTTCTTC. Translation: CASSRRSGGDEQFF.

The V gene is TRBV5-1, the J gene TRBJ1-2; D possibly corresponds to TRBD1 (6 bases). Trimming took off 4 bases at V and 8 bases at J, with 18 bases between the two ends. The CDR3 is made up of 14 amino acids. Looked up from germline, CDR1 is SGHRS and CDR2 is YFSETQ. In DNA form, the CDR3 reads TGCGCCAGCAGCCCCGACATCCAGGGGATGGGCTACACCTTC. It codes for CASSPDIQGMGYTF.

The gene calls are TRBV5-1 and TRBJ2-1; 9 bases align to TRBD1. Germline trimming cut 0 bases from V and 7 bases from J; bases unmatched to any gene: 8. The CDR3 sequence is 16 residues long. The germline V gene has CDR1 SGHRS and CDR2 YFSETQ. The CDR3 bases are TGCGCCAGCAGCTTGGTTTTGGGACAGGGTCTAAATGAGCAGTTCTTC. Residues: CASSLVLGQGLNEQFF. The complete variable domain, with remaining parts taken from reference TRBV5-1 and TRBJ2-1, reads KAGVTQTPRYLIKTRGQQVTLSCSPISGHRSVSWYQQTPGQGLQFLFEYFSETQRNKGNFPGRFSGRQFSNSRSEMNVSTLELGDSALYLCASSLVLGQGLNEQFFGPGTRLTVL.

The rearrangement joins TRBV7-9 to TRBJ1-1; D unclear. Germline lookup yields CDR1 SEHNR and CDR2 FQNEAQ (reference sequence). This CDR3 comprises 13 residues. Trimming removed 5 bases from V and 1 base from J, with 8 bases in between. DNA of the CDR3: TGTGCCAGCAGCCCGCGGGGGAACACTGAAGCTTTCTTT. This sequence encodes CASSPRGNTEAFF.

The V and J genes are TRBV6-4 and TRBJ2-5; 9 positions match TRBD1. CDR1 is MRHNA, CDR2 SNTAGT, per germline. This CDR3 is 14 amino acids long. V trimming: 5 bases; J trimming: 4 bases; junction bases outside the gene matches: 5. Here the CDR3 reads CASSPTGGGETQYF. The CDR3 nucleotides read TGTGCCAGCAGTCCAACAGGGGGCGGAGAGACCCAGTACTTC.

This clone was picked up a small number of times. In the same sample, other DNA sequences code for this CDR3. The chain carries TRBV6-5 and TRBJ1-2, with D unresolved. V was cut by 2 bases and J by 2 bases, with 6 bases left in between. CDR3 size: 13 residues. Germline lookup yields CDR1 MNHEY and CDR2 SVGAGI. CDR3 bases: TGTGCCAGCAGTTACGGCCAAAACTATGGCTACACCTTC. Amino acid sequence: CASSYGQNYGYTF.

This clone was found once. The genes are TRBV4-2 and TRBJ2-1; 13 bases line up with TRBD2. There are 15 residues in the CDR3. Germline V gives CDR1 LGHNA, CDR2 YNFKEQ. J gave up 9 bases and V 4 bases, and 6 bases lay outside the gene matches. The CDR3 DNA reads as TGTGCCAGCAGCCGATCGGGACTAGCGGGGACTGAGCAGTTCTTC. Translated: CASSRSGLAGTEQFF.

The CDR3 loop reads CASSVTGTGTYGYTF. For the CDR3, the DNA is TGTGCCAGCAGCGTAACCGGGACAGGGACCTATGGCTACACCTTC. The chain joins TRBV7-9 to TRBJ1-2; 9 positions agree with TRBD1. CDR1 is SEHNR and CDR2 is FQNEAQ in the germline V gene (reference sequence). This CDR3 has 15 amino acids. After removal of 5 bases from V and 4 bases from J, the junction contained 8 bases not matched to a gene. The variable domain in full, with the rest retrieved from reference TRBV7-9 and TRBJ1-2, is DTGVSQNPRHKITKRGQNVTFRCDPISEHNRLYWYRQTLGQGPEFLTYFQNEAQLEKSRLLSDRFSAERPKGSFSTLEIQRTEQGDSAMYLCASSVTGTGTYGYTFGSGTRLTVV.

J is TRBJ2-7 and V is TRBV7-9; TRBD2 might be the D (6 bases). Germline V gives CDR1 SEHNR, CDR2 FQNEAQ (reference sequence). V lost 0 bases and J 6 bases, leaving 12 bases between the germline ends. The CDR3 covers 14 residues. The CDR3 DNA reads as TGTGCCAGCAGCTTAGCTGGCGTGGGGGGCGAGCAGTACTTC. Its protein is CASSLAGVGGEQYF.

The CDR3 protein is CSVERGGVRNEQFF. The CDR3 region has the DNA TGCAGCGTTGAACGAGGGGGCGTTAGGAATGAGCAGTTCTTC. The genes are TRBV29-1 and TRBJ2-1; the match to TRBD1 covers 7 bases. V was pared by 2 bases and J by 7 bases, with 8 bases of the junction left unmatched. CDR3 length: 14 amino acids. The germline V gene encodes CDR1 SQVTM and CDR2 ANQGSEA.

The rearrangement uses TRBV25-1 and TRBJ1-5; D unclear. V was clipped by 1 base and J by 7 bases, with 11 bases between them. Germline V gene lookup returns CDR1 MGHDK and CDR2 SYGVNS. CDR3 length: 14 amino acids. The CDR3 spells CASSEFLAGQPQHF. The CDR3 DNA is TGTGCCAGCAGTGAATTTTTAGCGGGCCAGCCCCAGCATTTT.

This clone has only one observation. V usage is TRBV2 and J usage is TRBJ1-2; 7 positions agree with TRBD1. Germline V gene lookup returns CDR1 SNHLY and CDR2 FYNNEI. The trim removed 5 bases at V and 1 base at J, leaving 16 bases unmatched. The CDR3 totals 18 residues. The DNA for the CDR3 is TGTGCCAGCAGTCGGGGGACAGCCCCAACTTCCTATAACTATGGCTACACCTTC. It is translated as CASSRGTAPTSYNYGYTF.

The V and J genes are TRBV12-5 and TRBJ1-5; 9 bases fit TRBD1. Germline lookup yields CDR1 LGHNT and CDR2 FRNRAP. The CDR3 spans 14 residues. Trimming removed 4 bases from V and 7 bases from J; junction bases left unmatched: 5. This CDR3 reads CASGWGQGLQPQHF. Written as DNA, the CDR3 is TGTGCTAGTGGTTGGGGACAGGGTCTCCAGCCCCAGCATTTT.

This chain uses TRBV19 with TRBJ1-2, with TRBD1 identical over 8 bases. The CDR3 runs 16 residues. With V trimmed by 3 bases and J by 4 bases, 10 bases remained unmatched. The germline V gene encodes CDR1 LNHDA and CDR2 SQIVND (reference sequence). CDR3 DNA: TGTGCCAGTAGTATTTTCGGGACAGGCCTTGCCTATGGCTACACCTTC. It yields the protein CASSIFGTGLAYGYTF.

V usage is TRBV19 and J usage is TRBJ1-1; D gene ambiguous. This CDR3 comprises 13 residues. V lost 1 base, J lost 0 bases, and 3 bases lay in between. Germline V gene data show CDR1 as LNHDA and CDR2 as SQIVND (reference sequence). In DNA form, the CDR3 reads TGTGCCAGTAGTATAGTCGTGAACACTGAAGCTTTCTTT. Amino acid sequence: CASSIVVNTEAFF.

V and J are TRBV10-3 and TRBJ1-5, with unresolved D. The length of the CDR3 is 13 residues. The V end was cut by 6 bases, the J end by 7 bases, with 13 bases between. Germline V CDR1 and CDR2: ENHRY, SYGVKD. This CDR3 reads CAISTEAGQPQHF. DNA for the CDR3: TGTGCCATCAGCACAGAAGCAGGACAGCCCCAGCATTTT.

This sequence joins TRBV4-2 and TRBJ2-5; 10 bases align to TRBD2. V was pared by 0 bases and J by 5 bases, with 15 bases of the junction left unmatched. There are 19 residues in the CDR3. Germline V gene sequence: CDR1 LGHNA, CDR2 YNFKEQ. CDR3 amino acids: CASSQDGRWSSGGGETQYF. CDR3 nucleotides: TGTGCCAGCAGCCAAGATGGGAGGTGGTCTAGCGGGGGTGGGGAGACCCAGTACTTC.

The chain employs TRBV11-2 and TRBJ2-1; TRBD2 agrees at 7 bases. Losses at the gene ends were 5 bases for V and 0 bases for J; bases not matched to a gene: 10. The CDR3 is made up of 17 amino acids. Germline V gene sequence: CDR1 SGHAT, CDR2 FQNNGV. Here the CDR3 reads CASSRLLASSSYNEQFF. As DNA, the CDR3 is TGTGCCAGCAGCCGCCTACTAGCGTCGAGCTCCTACAATGAGCAGTTCTTC.

This clone was found once. The chain employs TRBV5-5 and TRBJ1-5, with 9 bases that match TRBD1. Trimming at V came to 3 bases and at J to 11 bases, leaving 12 bases not matched to a gene. This CDR3 is 15 amino acids long. Germline V lookup: CDR1 SGHKS, CDR2 YYEKEE (reference sequence). This CDR3 reads CASSSGQGRARTQHF. The CDR3 nucleotides read TGTGCCAGCAGCTCTGGACAGGGGCGGGCTCGAACCCAGCATTTT.

This clone was counted once. The genes are TRBV6-5 and TRBJ2-2, with D possibly TRBD1 on 6 matching bases. This CDR3 is 16 amino acids long. CDR1 and CDR2 from the germline V gene are MNHEY and SVGAGI. V was shortened by 1 base and J by 4 bases, with 13 bases between the two germline ends. CDR3 region: CASSYLGGRSTGELFF. Written as DNA, the CDR3 is TGTGCCAGCAGTTACTTAGGGGGTCGGTCCACCGGGGAGCTGTTTTTT.

The chain carries TRBV29-1 and TRBJ2-7, with 7 nucleotides matching TRBD1. CDR1 and CDR2 (germline): SQVTM, ANQGSEA. The CDR3 length is 14 residues. Trimming took 0 bases from V and 2 from J; bases not matched to a gene: 4. The CDR3 protein is CSVEDRQGAYEQYF. The CDR3 DNA follows: TGCAGCGTTGAAGATCGGCAGGGGGCCTACGAGCAGTACTTC.

This chain uses TRBV18 with TRBJ1-2; D is unclear. The CDR3 is 14 amino acids. V dropped 8 bases and J dropped 4 bases, with 17 bases sitting between them. Per the germline V gene, CDR1 is KGHSH and CDR2 is LQKENI. The CDR3 nucleotides are TGTGCCAGCCTTGGACTCTATACGTCCTATGGCTACACCTTC. It is translated as CASLGLYTSYGYTF.

The chain carries TRBV5-5 and TRBJ1-5; 9 nucleotides line up with TRBD1. Germline values: CDR1 SGHKS, CDR2 YYEKEE (reference sequence). Losses at the gene ends were 4 bases for V and 4 bases for J; bases not matched to a gene: 3. The CDR3 is made up of 14 amino acids. CDR3 DNA sequence: TGTGCCAGCAGCAGAGACAGGGGGAATCAGCCCCAGCATTTT. As protein: CASSRDRGNQPQHF.